These 8 T cell receptor beta chains originate from one sample sequenced in a study of T cell responses to AZD1222 COVID-19 vaccine. Repertoires were generated with immunoSEQ multiplex PCR, while TCRdb's copy carries only in-frame clones and drops some. The sample carries around 96,000 clones, about 89% recorded once. The source was peripheral blood, collected 28 days after the second AZD1222 dose. These receptors were collected from an adult who received the AZD1222 COVID-19 vaccine.

This rearrangement joins TRBV9 to TRBJ1-1; perhaps TRBD1 as D (5 bases). The CDR3 is 14 amino acids. Trimming took off 6 bases at V and 0 bases at J, with 12 bases between the two ends. The germline CDR1 and CDR2 sequences are SGDLS and YYNGEE. CDR3 DNA: TGTGCCAGCACCAAGGGGAGCATGAACACTGAAGCTTTCTTT. Protein sequence: CASTKGSMNTEAFF. The complete variable domain, with remaining parts taken from reference TRBV9 and TRBJ1-1, reads DSGVTQTPKHLITATGQRVTLRCSPRSGDLSVYWYQQSLDQGLQFLIQYYNGEERAKGNILERFSAQQFPDLHSELNLSSLELGDSALYFCASTKGSMNTEAFFGQGTRLTVV.

The chain uses TRBV28 and TRBJ1-6, with D maybe TRBD1 (5 bases). Between the trimmed V and J ends, which lost 11 bases and 7 bases, there was a span of 15 bases. CDR3 length: 13 residues. Germline V lookup: CDR1 MDHEN, CDR2 SYDVKM. CDR3 sequence (DNA): TGTGCCTCACAGAGGGACTCCAATTCACCCCTCCACTTT. Protein product: CASQRDSNSPLHF.

This clone is a singleton in its sample. The chain is built from TRBV12-3 or TRBV12-4 and TRBJ1-1; possible D gene TRBD1, 5 bases. The V end lost 6 bases, the J end lost 7 bases, and 15 bases lay between the germline ends. The CDR3 extends over 13 amino acids. The CDR3 loop is CASSPPRQSEAFF. The DNA of the CDR3 is TGTGCCAGCAGCCCGCCCAGACAGAGTGAAGCTTTCTTT.

This chain links TRBV27 with TRBJ2-7; 9 bases align to TRBD1. This CDR3 region has 15 residues. V lost 1 base, J lost 0 bases, and 1 base stayed unmatched. Per germline, CDR1 MNHEY and CDR2 SMNVEV (reference sequence). The CDR3 DNA reads TGTGCCAGCAGTTTATGGGGACAGGGCTCCTACGAGCAGTACTTC. Protein: CASSLWGQGSYEQYF.

This clone has only one observation. Mismatch with germline at one junction end may stem from a read error. This chain joins TRBV5-1 and TRBJ1-6; 8 nucleotides align to TRBD1. The germline V gene has CDR1 SGHRS and CDR2 YFSETQ. There are 14 residues in the CDR3. The CDR3, as DNA: TGCGCCAGCAGCTTACAGGGGGATAACTCACCCCTCCACTTT. Translating gives CASSLQGDNSPLHF.

This chain links TRBV18 with TRBJ2-2, with D possibly TRBD2 on 5 matching bases. The CDR3 runs to 14 residues. With 6 bases removed from V and 7 bases from J, the gap between germline ends came to 15 bases. Per the germline V gene, CDR1 is KGHSH and CDR2 is LQKENI. The CDR3 here is CASSTVATGGELFF. The CDR3 nucleotides read TGTGCCAGCTCGACCGTAGCGACGGGCGGGGAGCTGTTTTTT.

This rearrangement joins TRBV18 to TRBJ2-1; the match to TRBD2 covers 9 bases. V shed 3 bases and J 5 bases; nucleotides not matched to a gene: 17. The germline V gene has CDR1 KGHSH and CDR2 LQKENI. The CDR3 has 19 amino acids. For the CDR3, the DNA is TGTGCCAGCTCACCGCACGGGGCCTTGTTAGCGGGAGAGGACAATGAGCAGTTCTTC. Residues: CASSPHGALLAGEDNEQFF.

This chain joins TRBV7-2 and TRBJ2-7; D is undetermined. V was clipped by 2 bases and J by 5 bases, with 4 bases between them. The CDR3 runs 11 residues. Per the germline V gene, CDR1 is SGHTA and CDR2 is FQGNSA. The CDR3 bases are TGTGCCAGCAGCTTAATACACGAGCAGTACTTC. Protein sequence: CASSLIHEQYF.